The source of this T cell receptor (beta chain) is a study of blood T cell repertoires in COVID-19 (dated by TCRdb to about 2020). General notes on the study: The collaborator samples originated in the United States, Italy and Spain and spanned the acute and convalescent phases of COVID-19. Nearly every sample came with metadata listing a de-identified subject ID, COVID-19 status, age in years and sex. The prospective study material was composed of cDNA or gDNA derived from T cells, B-cell-depleted T cells, or PBMCs. Where HLA class I and class II types were available, the types were taken from metadata supplied by the sample provider, not from assay-based typing. The dataset comprised deeply sampled blood TCRbeta repertoires from subjects exposed to, actively infected with, or recovered from COVID-19. A freely available public database, intended as a resource for researchers studying the immune response to SARS-CoV-2, is where the repertoires were released. Samples came from the ongoing ImmuneRACE study (first 160 participants) plus 1,254 subjects from 6 global collaborators. Overall study outcomes, separate from this receptor: How much clinical and demographic metadata was included differed by source and by participant, and the metadata was provided uncurated.

TCRbeta CDR3 regions were amplified from genomic DNA by means of the immunoSEQ Assay, a bias-controlled multiplex PCR. The study's own analysis went as follows. Nucleated cell counts per sample were estimated from amplification of reference gene primers within the assay. Sequence reads were collapsed and filtered to measure the absolute abundance of every unique TCRbeta CDR3 rearrangement. For each sample, productive Simpson clonality was calculated as the square root of Simpson's diversity index over productive rearrangements. TCRdb retrieved this table from immuneACCESS and kept in-frame rearrangements only. Not all clones are present; in checked studies, unresolved V genes account for under half, and no reason is known for the remainder. V, J and clone size derive from that table, while D and trimming were established from the DNA sequence. The sample table lists 100,000 to 150,000 clones, around 89% of them with a count of one. The ten largest account for less than 20% of the sample.

Including cysteine and phenylalanine, the CDR3 has 14 amino acids. Kept here is only the CDR3 DNA, which spans 42 bases and is read in frame from base 1. CDR1 LNHDA and CDR2 SQIVND are derived from the germline V gene (reference sequence). Trimming costs V 2 bases and J 2 bases, and their ends lie 10 bases apart. In regard to this clone: Its specific antigen is unknown. No base qualities exist here, and no much larger clone lies one base off it.

The collaborating institutions used their own protocols to collect whole blood in K2EDTA tubes. For TCRbeta analysis, collaborators shipped samples in one of three forms: frozen whole blood, isolated PBMCs, or DNA extracted from either of those sample types. This receptor chain uses TRBV19 and TRBJ2-7; matching of 5 bases hints at TRBD1 as the D gene. Material: peripheral blood. The sequence was collected from a middle-aged man with active or convalescent COVID-19. The CDR3: CASSISGSPYEQYF. In nucleotides, the sequence is TGTGCCAGTAGTATATCAGGGTCCCCCTACGAGCAGTACTTC. The full variable domain, completed from the reference TRBV19 and TRBJ2-7 proteins outside the CDR3, reads DGGITQSPKYLFRKEGQNVTLSCEQNLNHDAMYWYRQDPGQGLRLIYYSQIVNDFQKGDIAEGYSVSREKKESFPLTVTSAQKNPTAFYLCASSISGSPYEQYFGPGTRLTVT.